This T cell receptor beta chain was sequenced for a study of beta chain features in type 1 diabetes. The CDR3 extends over 18 amino acids. V was cut by 0 bases and J by 2 bases, with 20 bases left in between. Per germline, CDR1 SGHNT and CDR2 YYREEE (reference sequence). cDNA synthesis used the whole RNA isolate, giving expressed TCRB sequences. TCRdb keeps only in-frame clones here, not all; method: immunoSEQ multiplex PCR. The data show some 140,000 clones, approximately 9.2% seen once. The TCR sequence derives from a man between 18 and 35 years old in good health. The sample taken for sequencing was central memory CD4+ T cells from blood. The chain has TRBV5-4 and TRBJ2-5, with D tentatively TRBD1 (7 bases). The CDR3 protein is CASSLGSRQGGGQETQYF. As DNA, the CDR3 is TGTGCCAGCAGCTTGGGTTCGCGACAGGGAGGAGGGCAAGAGACCCAGTACTTC.